The next 27 T cell receptor beta chains were all read from a single sample in a study of identical twins. TCRdb re-called the 5' RACE reads through MiXCR, storing one row per CDR3 protein. The data contain 450,000 or so distinct CDR3 sequences, roughly 13% of them singletons. The sample also formed part of further work on yellow fever vaccine responses in identical twins.

Sequencing was performed on CD4+ T cells sorted from blood. The receptors come from a woman aged 18-29 years in good health.

Only a few counts were recorded for this clonotype. The V gene is TRBV5-1, the J gene TRBJ2-2; D not certain. The CDR3 contains 14 residues. Germline assignment: CDR1 SGHRS and CDR2 YFSETQ. The V gene lost 1 base and the J gene lost 3 bases, with 7 bases spanning the gap. CDR3 nucleotides: TGCGCCAGCAGCTTGCAGCCGGACACCGGGGAGCTGTTTTTT. Residues: CASSLQPDTGELFF.

The rearrangement uses TRBV10-3 and TRBJ2-6; 8 positions agree with TRBD2. The CDR3 totals 17 residues. Trimming cost V 3 bases and J 2 bases; bases outside gene matches: 6. The germline CDR1 and CDR2 sequences are ENHRY and SYGVKD. The CDR3 spells CAISDTGGAPGANVLTF. In DNA form, the CDR3 reads TGTGCCATCAGTGACACGGGGGGGGCTCCTGGGGCCAACGTCCTGACTTTC.

The V gene is TRBV5-1, the J gene TRBJ2-5; 10 nucleotides agree with TRBD2. Germline V gene sequence: CDR1 SGHRS, CDR2 YFSETQ. Trimming took 5 bases from V and 1 from J; bases not matched to a gene: 5. This CDR3 has 15 amino acids. CDR3 region: CASRTSGGVQETQYF. CDR3 bases: TGCGCCAGCAGGACGAGCGGGGGGGTCCAAGAGACCCAGTACTTC.

The chain recombines TRBV27 with TRBJ2-7; D is ambiguous. V was shortened by 3 bases and J by 6 bases, with 15 bases between the two germline ends. The germline V gene has CDR1 MNHEY and CDR2 SMNVEV (reference sequence). The CDR3 consists of 14 residues. CDR3 loop: CASSFLSMGSEQYF. DNA of the CDR3: TGTGCCAGCAGTTTTCTGTCTATGGGTAGCGAGCAGTACTTC.

A single count supports this clonotype. The V gene is TRBV27, the J gene TRBJ2-3, with 8 bases identical to TRBD2. The CDR3 runs to 15 residues. Losses at the gene ends were 4 bases for V and 0 bases for J; bases not matched to a gene: 3. Per germline, CDR1 MNHEY and CDR2 SMNVEV (reference sequence). The CDR3 region has the DNA TGTGCCAGCAGTTATAAGCGGGGGAGCACAGATACGCAGTATTTT. Protein: CASSYKRGSTDTQYF.

This clonotype has just a few counts. The chain couples TRBV7-6 to TRBJ2-3, with TRBD2 identical over 10 bases. V was pared by 5 bases and J by 3 bases, with 14 bases of the junction left unmatched. Germline loops: CDR1 SGHVS, CDR2 FNYEAQ. The CDR3 consists of 18 residues. The CDR3 sequence: CASSTDPKAGGRTDTQYF. The CDR3 region has the DNA TGTGCCAGCAGCACAGACCCCAAAGCGGGAGGGCGGACAGATACGCAGTATTTT.

The chain uses TRBV2 and TRBJ2-1; 11 bases line up with TRBD2. J lost 3 bases, V lost 3 bases, and 10 bases had no gene match. The CDR3 has 18 amino acids. CDR1 and CDR2 (germline): SNHLY, FYNNEI. This chain's CDR3 is CASSEGTLAGGNYNEQFF. CDR3 coding DNA: TGTGCCAGCAGTGAGGGAACTTTAGCGGGGGGGAACTACAATGAGCAGTTCTTC. The full variable domain, rest sourced from reference TRBV2 and TRBJ2-1, is EPEVTQTPSHQVTQMGQEVILRCVPISNHLYFYWYRQILGQKVEFLVSFYNNEISEKSEIFDDQFSVERPDGSNFTLKIRSTKLEDSAMYFCASSEGTLAGGNYNEQFFGPGTRLTVL.

This clonotype has only a few counts. The chain combines TRBV5-1 with TRBJ2-5; 8 bases map to TRBD2. The V gene end was trimmed by 4 bases and the J gene end by 2 bases; junction bases not matched to a gene: 10. The CDR3 spans 16 residues. Germline lookup yields CDR1 SGHRS and CDR2 YFSETQ. This CDR3 is CASSLGTRETQETQYF. In DNA, the CDR3 is TGCGCCAGCAGCCTAGGGACTAGGGAGACACAAGAGACCCAGTACTTC. The complete variable domain, with remaining parts taken from reference TRBV5-1 and TRBJ2-5, reads KAGVTQTPRYLIKTRGQQVTLSCSPISGHRSVSWYQQTPGQGLQFLFEYFSETQRNKGNFPGRFSGRQFSNSRSEMNVSTLELGDSALYLCASSLGTRETQETQYFGPGTRLLVL.

This rearrangement joins TRBV5-1 to TRBJ1-6; maybe TRBD1 (5 bases). Trimming took 4 bases from V and 9 from J, leaving 11 bases between them. Germline V CDR1 and CDR2: SGHRS, YFSETQ. This CDR3 region has 13 residues. CDR3 bases: TGCGCCAGCAGCAGGGACCCTTCTTCACCCCTCCACTTT. This sequence encodes CASSRDPSSPLHF.

As to this clonotype: One end of the junction varies from germline; a read error may be responsible. V gene TRBV20-1 combines with J gene TRBJ2-7, with D perhaps given as TRBD1 or TRBD2 (6 bases each). CDR1 is DFQATT, CDR2 SNEGSKA, per germline (reference sequence). The CDR3 is 13 amino acids. CDR3 protein: CSARDNRVPGVHF. CDR3 in DNA: TGCAGTGCTAGAGATAACAGGGTCCCGGGAGTACACTTC.

The sample holds many counts of this clonotype. The chain combines TRBV20-1 with TRBJ2-7; the match to TRBD1 covers 10 bases. V lost 5 bases and J lost 5; bases outside the gene matches: 9. Germline-derived CDR1 and CDR2 are DFQATT and SNEGSKA (reference sequence). There are 14 residues in the CDR3. This CDR3 reads CSASTDRGNHEQYF. Written as DNA, the CDR3 is TGCAGTGCTTCTACGGACAGGGGGAACCACGAGCAGTACTTC.

This clonotype has more than one count but fewer than ten. V usage is TRBV20-1 and J usage is TRBJ1-2; D call uncertain. The CDR3 covers 15 residues. Germline lookup yields CDR1 DFQATT and CDR2 SNEGSKA (reference sequence). The V gene lost 3 bases and the J gene lost 4 bases, with 18 bases spanning the gap. CDR3 bases: TGCAGTGCTAGCCGCCGAGGGAGGAATGTCTATGGCTACACCTTC. It codes for CSASRRGRNVYGYTF.

The chain carries TRBV18 and TRBJ2-7; D is uncertain. Trimming took 5 bases from V and 4 from J, leaving 12 bases between them. Germline CDR1 and CDR2: KGHSH and LQKENI. This CDR3 contains 13 residues. In nucleotides, the CDR3 is TGTGCCAGCTCAAAGACGGCCGATTACGAGCAGTACTTC. It codes for CASSKTADYEQYF.

This clonotype has only a few counts. The genes are TRBV12-3 or TRBV12-4 and TRBJ2-1; 8 bases align to TRBD2. The CDR3 has 13 residues. V lost 8 bases to trimming and J lost 8 bases; unmatched junction nucleotides: 8. CDR3 nucleotides: TGTGCCAGCGGCCGGCTAGCGGGCGATGAGCAGTTCTTC. It yields the protein CASGRLAGDEQFF.

The gene calls are TRBV12-2 and TRBJ2-2; TRBD1 was called by the table and not checked on the DNA. TRBV12-2 has pseudogene status. The CDR3 loop spans 17 amino acids. The CDR3: CASRFMRDSSNTGELFF. CDR3 DNA sequence: TGTGCAAGTCGCTTTATGAGGGACAGCAGTAACACCGGGGAGCTGTTTTTT.

This clonotype was picked up a small number of times. The chain carries TRBV7-3 and TRBJ2-3, with 8 bases identical to TRBD2. V shed 5 bases and J 5 bases; nucleotides not matched to a gene: 12. The germline V gene encodes CDR1 SGHTA and CDR2 FQGTGA. This CDR3 comprises 16 residues. This CDR3 reads CASSPGGGPAVDTQYF. The CDR3, as DNA: TGTGCCAGCAGCCCCGGCGGGGGGCCAGCGGTAGATACGCAGTATTTT.

A few counts support this clonotype. The V gene is TRBV7-2, the J gene TRBJ2-1, with D maybe TRBD1 (5 bases). CDR1 SGHTA and CDR2 FQGNSA come from the germline V gene. The ends were cut back, 5 bases at V and 5 bases at J, with 13 bases in the middle. This CDR3 has 14 residues. The CDR3 loop reads CASSLQWGDNEQFF. The CDR3 bases are TGTGCCAGCAGCCTCCAATGGGGCGACAATGAGCAGTTCTTC.

V and J are TRBV7-2 and TRBJ2-7; 8 bases match TRBD1. CDR1 and CDR2 (germline): SGHTA, FQGNSA. Trimming cost V 5 bases and J 3 bases; bases outside gene matches: 6. This CDR3 is built from 14 residues. The CDR3 nucleotides are TGTGCCAGCAGCCAACCCGGGACAGGCTACGAGCAGTACTTC. This codes for CASSQPGTGYEQYF.

V gene TRBV7-2 combines with J gene TRBJ1-1, with D perhaps matching TRBD1 (5 bases). CDR3 length: 14 residues. The ends were cut back, 6 bases at V and 5 bases at J, with 16 bases in the middle. Germline V lookup: CDR1 SGHTA, CDR2 FQGNSA. This CDR3 is CASREGRGGTEAFF. CDR3 sequence (DNA): TGTGCCAGCAGGGAGGGGCGCGGCGGGACTGAAGCTTTCTTT.

This clonotype was counted a few times. For the CDR3, the DNA is TGTGCCAGCAGCTTGAAGCCAGCTTACTACGAGCAGTACTTC. Translated: CASSLKPAYYEQYF. The rearrangement joins TRBV5-8 to TRBJ2-7; D not resolved. The CDR3 loop spans 14 amino acids. Germline V CDR1 and CDR2: SGHTS, YDEGEE. Deletions cut 1 base from V and 3 bases from J, with 11 bases between.

This clonotype was counted at least ten times. The CDR3 DNA sequence: TGTGCCAGCAGTTTTCGGAAGAACGGCGACAATGAGCAGTTCTTC. Its translation: CASSFRKNGDNEQFF. The chain links TRBV12-3 or TRBV12-4 to TRBJ2-1, with D unresolved. The ends were cut back, 3 bases at V and 5 bases at J, with 14 bases in the middle. The CDR3 runs to 15 residues.

The table lists this clonotype with a few counts. The chain has TRBV18 and TRBJ1-2; 8 bases map to TRBD1. Germline V lookup: CDR1 KGHSH, CDR2 LQKENI. The length of the CDR3 is 14 residues. Losses at the gene ends were 2 bases for V and 5 bases for J; bases not matched to a gene: 4. CDR3 sequence: CASSPGGQAYGYTF. The CDR3 region has the DNA TGTGCCAGCTCACCAGGGGGACAGGCTTATGGCTACACCTTC.

This chain links TRBV6-5 with TRBJ2-1; D possibly corresponds to TRBD2 (6 bases). Germline-derived CDR1 and CDR2 are MNHEY and SVGAGI. V dropped 2 bases and J dropped 6 bases, with 17 bases sitting between them. The CDR3 has 16 residues. The CDR3 DNA is TGTGCCAGCAGTTACATTTCTAGCGACCCTGGCAATGAGCAGTTCTTC. This encodes CASSYISSDPGNEQFF.

V usage is TRBV9 and J usage is TRBJ1-1; D is undetermined. This CDR3 has 15 residues. V lost 0 bases to trimming and J lost 1 base, with 10 bases between them. From germline, CDR1 is SGDLS and CDR2 YYNGEE. CDR3: CASSVVGLQNTEAFF. The CDR3 region has the DNA TGTGCCAGCAGCGTAGTTGGGCTGCAGAACACTGAAGCTTTCTTT.

The chain couples TRBV29-1 to TRBJ2-5; D ambiguous. The CDR3 totals 12 residues. CDR1 is SQVTM and CDR2 is ANQGSEA in the germline V gene. V lost 4 bases to trimming and J lost 4 bases, with 10 bases between them. This CDR3 reads CSVVRAGETQYF. The DNA of the CDR3 is TGCAGCGTTGTTCGGGCCGGAGAGACCCAGTACTTC.

As regards this clonotype: Being one base from a much bigger clone, this may be a read error. V and J are TRBV5-1 and TRBJ2-5; D ambiguous. Germline CDR1 SGHRS, CDR2 YFSETQ. CDR3 length: 11 residues. The ends were cut back, 7 bases at V and 4 bases at J, with 8 bases in the middle. The CDR3 DNA sequence: TGCGCCAGCGGCTCCGCAGAGACCCAGTACTTC. Translation: CASGSAETQYF. The full variable domain, its missing parts supplied by reference TRBV5-1 and TRBJ2-5, is KAGVTQTPRYLIKTRGQQVTLSCSPISGHRSVSWYQQTPGQGLQFLFEYFSETQRNKGNFPGRFSGRQFSNSRSEMNVSTLELGDSALYLCASGSAETQYFGPGTRLLVL.

This rearrangement joins TRBV28 to TRBJ2-7, with D possibly matching TRBD2 (5 bases). This CDR3 has 15 residues. Germline lookup yields CDR1 MDHEN and CDR2 SYDVKM. V was shortened by 3 bases and J by 0 bases, with 12 bases between the two germline ends. CDR3 protein: CASSFSGIGSYEQYF. The DNA for the CDR3 is TGTGCCAGCAGTTTCTCCGGGATCGGCTCCTACGAGCAGTACTTC.